This passage covers 10 T cell receptor beta chains from one sample sequenced in a study of T-cell memory formation after mild COVID-19. TCRdb processed the 5' RACE reads anew with MiXCR; each CDR3 protein has one entry. The sample records about 470,000 distinct CDR3 sequences, about 18% being singletons. The sample comprised PBMCs or a T cell subset sorted from them (not recorded which). The receptors originated from an adult woman who had mild COVID-19 (a few samples of this study predate the infection). Cell type and time point are not known.

The chain employs TRBV25-1 and TRBJ2-1; D not resolved. The V gene's germline CDR1 is MGHDK and CDR2 SYGVNS. This CDR3 region has 13 residues. V lost 3 bases and J lost 8, with 11 bases in between. CDR3 residues: CASSDSPGDEQFF. In DNA, the CDR3 is TGTGCCAGCAGTGATAGTCCTGGGGATGAGCAGTTCTTC.

J is TRBJ1-1 and V is TRBV30; TRBD1 is a possible D gene (5 bases). The CDR3 consists of 16 residues. Trimming left V 4 bases short and J 2 bases short, with 20 bases between. Germline CDR1 and CDR2: GTSNPN and SVGIG (reference sequence). The CDR3 spells CAWTVGDGGSNTEAFF. The CDR3 DNA follows: TGTGCCTGGACCGTCGGGGACGGAGGATCCAACACTGAAGCTTTCTTT.

This rearrangement joins TRBV7-9 to TRBJ1-4; D may be TRBD1 (5 bases). The CDR3 is 16 residues long. The V gene lost 5 bases and the J gene lost 7 bases, with 20 bases spanning the gap. Germline V gene data show CDR1 as SEHNR and CDR2 as FQNEAQ (reference sequence). This CDR3 reads CASSPDPPQGSEKLFF. The CDR3 DNA reads as TGTGCCAGCAGCCCTGACCCTCCTCAGGGATCTGAAAAACTGTTTTTT. The full variable domain, with the rest looked up from reference TRBV7-9 and TRBJ1-4, is DTGVSQNPRHKITKRGQNVTFRCDPISEHNRLYWYRQTLGQGPEFLTYFQNEAQLEKSRLLSDRFSAERPKGSFSTLEIQRTEQGDSAMYLCASSPDPPQGSEKLFFGSGTQLSVL.

This chain connects TRBV6-2 or TRBV6-3 to TRBJ1-6; weak D call: TRBD1 (5 bases). The CDR3 has 15 amino acids. The V gene lost 6 bases and the J gene lost 5 bases, with 14 bases spanning the gap. Germline CDR1 reads MNHEY; CDR2 reads SVGEGT. CDR3 sequence reads: CASSRPGTDNSPLHF. Written as DNA, the CDR3 is TGTGCCAGCAGCCGGCCCGGGACGGATAATTCACCCCTCCACTTT.

V is TRBV30 and J is TRBJ1-1; D remains unclear. The CDR3 extends over 14 amino acids. Germline V gene sequence: CDR1 GTSNPN, CDR2 SVGIG (reference sequence). V was trimmed by 0 bases and J by 1 base, leaving 9 bases between them. The CDR3 region has the DNA TGTGCCTGGAGTGTATTGGTCACGAACACTGAAGCTTTCTTT. Residues: CAWSVLVTNTEAFF.

As to this clonotype: At one end, the junction sequence differs from germline, possibly due to a read error. The V and J genes are TRBV2 and TRBJ2-7, with 7 bases lining up with TRBD1. Germline assignment: CDR1 SNHLY and CDR2 FYNNEI. The CDR3 is 14 residues long. CDR3 in amino acids: CASSEAQGVAGRDF. CDR3 nucleotides: TGTGCCAGCAGTGAAGCGCAGGGGGTGGCAGGACGGGACTTC.

This clonotype was recorded a few times. This rearrangement joins TRBV7-9 to TRBJ2-7; D gene uncertain. V lost 3 bases and J lost 1, with 4 bases in between. The germline V gene has CDR1 SEHNR and CDR2 FQNEAQ (reference sequence). The CDR3 loop spans 12 amino acids. In DNA, the CDR3 is TGTGCCAGCAGCTTTGAGTCCTACGAGCAGTACTTC. It specifies CASSFESYEQYF. Drawing the rest from reference TRBV7-9 and TRBJ2-7, the complete variable domain is DTGVSQNPRHKITKRGQNVTFRCDPISEHNRLYWYRQTLGQGPEFLTYFQNEAQLEKSRLLSDRFSAERPKGSFSTLEIQRTEQGDSAMYLCASSFESYEQYFGPGTRLTVT.

The chain joins TRBV11-3 to TRBJ2-1; perhaps TRBD2 as D (5 bases). This CDR3 has 15 residues. The V end lost 4 bases, the J end lost 8 bases, and 18 bases lay between the germline ends. Germline CDR1 and CDR2: SGHNT and YENEEA. As DNA, the CDR3 is TGTGCCAGCAGCTCTAAACCCAACGGGAATGATGAGCAGTTCTTC. The encoded protein is CASSSKPNGNDEQFF. Supplemented by reference TRBV11-3 and TRBJ2-1, the full variable domain reads EAGVVQSPRYKIIEKKQPVAFWCNPISGHNTLYWYLQNLGQGPELLIRYENEEAVDDSQLPKDRFSAERLKGVDSTLKIQPAELGDSAVYLCASSSKPNGNDEQFFGPGTRLTVL.

This clonotype appeared a few times. V is TRBV7-6 and J is TRBJ2-7; no firm D call. The CDR3 extends over 12 amino acids. Germline V gene data show CDR1 as SGHVS and CDR2 as FNYEAQ. Trimming stripped 5 bases from V and 4 bases from J, with 9 bases between. The CDR3 nucleotides read TGTGCCAGCAGCCCCACGATGTACGAGCAGTACTTC. It codes for CASSPTMYEQYF. Full variable domain (rest looked up from reference TRBV7-6 and TRBJ2-7): GAGVSQSPRYKVTKRGQDVALRCDPISGHVSLYWYRQALGQGPEFLTYFNYEAQQDKSGLPNDRFSAERPEGSISTLTIQRTEQRDSAMYRCASSPTMYEQYFGPGTRLTVT.

This clonotype was recorded many times. DNA of the CDR3: TGTGCCAGCAATTCTCCGACGAGACTCACAGATACGCAGTATTTT. Translated, it gives CASNSPTRLTDTQYF. The rearrangement uses TRBV28 and TRBJ2-3; D is uncertain. CDR1 is MDHEN, CDR2 SYDVKM, per germline. The CDR3 spans 15 residues. With 7 bases removed from V and 2 bases from J, the gap between germline ends came to 16 bases. Based on the CDR3 plus reference TRBV28 and TRBJ2-3, the full variable domain is DVKVTQSSRYLVKRTGEKVFLECVQDMDHENMFWYRQDPGLGLRLIYFSYDVKMKEKGDIPEGYSVSREKKERFSLILESASTNQTSMYLCASNSPTRLTDTQYFGPGTRLTVL.